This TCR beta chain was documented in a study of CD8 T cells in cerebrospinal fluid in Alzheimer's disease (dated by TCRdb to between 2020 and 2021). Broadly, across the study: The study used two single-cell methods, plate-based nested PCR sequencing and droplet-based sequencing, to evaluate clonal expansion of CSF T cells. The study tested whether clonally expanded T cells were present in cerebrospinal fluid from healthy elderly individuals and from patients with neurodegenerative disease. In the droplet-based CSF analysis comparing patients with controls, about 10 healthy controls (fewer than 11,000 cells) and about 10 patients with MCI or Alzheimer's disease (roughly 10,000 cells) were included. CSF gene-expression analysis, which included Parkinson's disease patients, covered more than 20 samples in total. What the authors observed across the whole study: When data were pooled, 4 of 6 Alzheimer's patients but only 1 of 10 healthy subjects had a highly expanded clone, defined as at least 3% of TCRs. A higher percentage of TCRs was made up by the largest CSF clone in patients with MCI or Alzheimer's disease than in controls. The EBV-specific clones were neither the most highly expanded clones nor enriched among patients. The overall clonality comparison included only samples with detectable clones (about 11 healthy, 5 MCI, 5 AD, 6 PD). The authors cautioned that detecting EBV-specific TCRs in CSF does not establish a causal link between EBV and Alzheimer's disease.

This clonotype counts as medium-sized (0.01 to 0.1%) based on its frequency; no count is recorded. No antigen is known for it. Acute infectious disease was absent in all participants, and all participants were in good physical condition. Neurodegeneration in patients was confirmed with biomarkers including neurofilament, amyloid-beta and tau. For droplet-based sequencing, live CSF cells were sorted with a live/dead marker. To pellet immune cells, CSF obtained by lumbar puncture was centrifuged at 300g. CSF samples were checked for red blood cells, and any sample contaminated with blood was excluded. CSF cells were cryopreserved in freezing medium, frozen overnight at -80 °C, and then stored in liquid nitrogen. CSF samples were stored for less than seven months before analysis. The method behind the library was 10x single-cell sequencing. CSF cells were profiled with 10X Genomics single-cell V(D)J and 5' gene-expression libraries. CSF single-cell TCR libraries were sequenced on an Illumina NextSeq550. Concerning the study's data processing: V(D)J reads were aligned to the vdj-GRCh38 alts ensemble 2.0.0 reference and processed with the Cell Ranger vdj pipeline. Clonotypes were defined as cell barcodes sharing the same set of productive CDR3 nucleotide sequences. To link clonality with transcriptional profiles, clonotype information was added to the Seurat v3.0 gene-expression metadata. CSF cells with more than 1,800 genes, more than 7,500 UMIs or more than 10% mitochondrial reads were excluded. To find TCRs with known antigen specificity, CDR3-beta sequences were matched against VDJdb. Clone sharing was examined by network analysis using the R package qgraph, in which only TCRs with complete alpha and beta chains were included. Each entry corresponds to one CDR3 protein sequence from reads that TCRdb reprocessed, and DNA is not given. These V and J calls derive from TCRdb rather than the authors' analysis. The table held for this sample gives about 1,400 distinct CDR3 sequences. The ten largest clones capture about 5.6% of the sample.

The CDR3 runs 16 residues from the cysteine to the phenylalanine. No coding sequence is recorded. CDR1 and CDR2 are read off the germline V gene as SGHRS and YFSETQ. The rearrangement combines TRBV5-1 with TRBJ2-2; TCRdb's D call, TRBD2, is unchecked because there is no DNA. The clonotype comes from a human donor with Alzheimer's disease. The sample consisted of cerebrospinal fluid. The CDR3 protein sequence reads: CASSRRTSGNTGELFF.